The T cell receptor (beta chain) described here comes from a study of blood T cell repertoires in COVID-19. About the research overall: PBMCs, B-cell-depleted T cells, or T cells provided the cDNA or gDNA that made up the material.

Original data processing: Amplification from reference gene primers served as the basis for estimated nucleated cell counts. The method was immunoSEQ multiplex PCR; TCRdb's version includes in-frame clones alone and lacks a portion of them. The V and J calls and clone size were taken over from that table, and D and trimming were inferred from the DNA. The table shows around 130,000 clones, with approximately 88% occurring only once. V gave up 4 bases and J gave up 5 bases; unmatched junction bases: 3. CDR3 size: 13 residues. Per germline, CDR1 SGHDT and CDR2 YYEEEE. V gene TRBV5-6 combines with J gene TRBJ1-3; 7 positions match TRBD1. The sequence was obtained from an elderly woman with acute or convalescent COVID-19. The sample taken for sequencing was peripheral blood. CDR3 loop: CASSETGRNTIYF. In nucleotides, the CDR3 is TGTGCCAGCAGCGAGACAGGGAGAAACACCATATATTTT.